This passage covers 5 T cell receptor beta chains from one sample sequenced in a study of cytotoxic CD8 clonotypes in ibrutinib-treated CLL. The repertoire was sequenced with immunoSEQ multiplex PCR; TCRdb's copy has only in-frame clones and lacks some. Of about 63,000 clones in the sample, over 60% were seen once. Sequencing was performed on PBMCs, taken after 12 months of ibrutinib treatment. Receptors originate from a human donor with chronic lymphocytic leukemia.

The chain recombines TRBV29-1 with TRBJ2-3; D call uncertain. The V gene lost 6 bases and the J gene lost 0 bases, with 4 bases spanning the gap. The CDR3 has 11 residues. Germline-derived CDR1 and CDR2 are SQVTM and ANQGSEA. The CDR3 nucleotides read TGCAGCGTAGCTAGCACAGATACGCAGTATTTT. Amino acid sequence: CSVASTDTQYF.

The rearrangement joins TRBV11-2 to TRBJ2-1; the D is unclear. Germline assignment: CDR1 SGHAT and CDR2 FQNNGV. V gave up 1 base and J gave up 5 bases, with 6 bases separating them. The CDR3 consists of 13 residues. CDR3 sequence: CASSLGMNNEQFF. For the CDR3, the DNA is TGTGCCAGCAGCTTAGGGATGAACAATGAGCAGTTCTTC.

The CDR3, as DNA: TGTGCCAGCAGCTTGCGGGCAGGTTTGATGATCGGGGAGCTGTTTTTT. Translation gives CASSLRAGLMIGELFF. The chain links TRBV5-6 to TRBJ2-2; D gene uncertain. CDR3 size: 16 residues. Trimming removed 1 base from V and 7 bases from J, with 17 bases in between. CDR1 SGHDT and CDR2 YYEEEE come from the germline V gene.

The gene calls are TRBV7-9 and TRBJ2-7; 8 bases line up with TRBD1. This CDR3 is built from 14 residues. CDR1 is SEHNR and CDR2 is FQNEAQ in the germline V gene (reference sequence). V shed 3 bases, J shed 1 base, and the junction held 2 bases outside the gene matches. For the CDR3, the DNA is TGTGCCAGCAGCTTTGACAGGGGATCCTACGAGCAGTACTTC. Protein sequence: CASSFDRGSYEQYF.

Notes on this clone: The same CDR3 can be traced to other DNA sequences in this sample. The genes are TRBV10-1 and TRBJ2-2, with 9 positions matching TRBD1. Unmatched junction bases numbered 3, after V lost 6 bases and J lost 4 bases. Looked up from germline, CDR1 is WNHNN and CDR2 is SYGVQD (reference sequence). This CDR3 contains 14 residues. CDR3 DNA: TGCGCCAGCAGCCTGACAGGGGGCACCGGGGAGCTGTTTTTT. Translated, it gives CASSLTGGTGELFF.